This entry lists 18 T cell receptor beta chains sequenced from one sample in a study of cytomegalovirus exposure and HLA in healthy donors. Researchers ran the PCR with 60 Vbeta and 13 Jbeta primers. Using immunoSEQ multiplex PCR, the repertoire was profiled, and TCRdb retains in-frame clones only, with some absent. The sample holds about 120,000 clones, more than 75% seen once. Sequencing was carried out using PBMCs. The receptors shown here come from a woman aged 40-49 years in good health and CMV-seropositive.

The chain joins TRBV6-5 to TRBJ1-4, with D tentatively TRBD1 (5 bases). The germline V and J ends were trimmed by 2 bases and 8 bases, with 12 bases remaining between them. The CDR3 contains 14 residues. CDR1 MNHEY and CDR2 SVGAGI come from the germline V gene. The CDR3 DNA follows: TGTGCCAGCAGTTACGGTGGGGCAGGGGAAAAACTGTTTTTT. It is translated as CASSYGGAGEKLFF.

The CDR3, as DNA: TGTGCCAGCACCCCTGGCGGGGGGGCCTACGAGCAGTACTTC. This gives the protein CASTPGGGAYEQYF. The rearrangement links TRBV28 to TRBJ2-7; 9 bases are a match to TRBD2. This CDR3 comprises 14 residues. Trimming removed 7 bases from V and 2 bases from J; junction bases left unmatched: 6. CDR1 MDHEN and CDR2 SYDVKM come from the germline V gene.

This chain uses TRBV5-4 with TRBJ1-1; no clear D gene. CDR1 and CDR2 (germline): SGHNT, YYREEE (reference sequence). The CDR3 totals 15 residues. Trimming removed 4 bases at V and 1 base at J, with 14 bases between. The CDR3 reads CASSPVTLANTEAFF. CDR3 nucleotides: TGTGCCAGCAGCCCCGTGACATTGGCGAACACTGAAGCTTTCTTT. The complete variable domain, with remaining parts taken from reference TRBV5-4 and TRBJ1-1, reads ETGVTQSPTHLIKTRGQQVTLRCSSQSGHNTVSWYQQALGQGPQFIFQYYREEENGRGNFPPRFSGLQFPNYSSELNVNALELDDSALYLCASSPVTLANTEAFFGQGTRLTVV.

This sequence joins TRBV18 and TRBJ2-5, with D perhaps TRBD2 (5 bases). The germline gives CDR1 KGHSH, CDR2 LQKENI. Trimming pared 4 bases from V and 6 bases from J, leaving 9 bases between. The CDR3 spans 12 residues. CDR3 residues: CASSRERQTQYF. CDR3 DNA: TGTGCCAGCTCACGAGAGCGGCAGACCCAGTACTTC.

The rearrangement links TRBV2 to TRBJ1-6, with D possibly being TRBD1 (6 bases). This CDR3 region has 16 residues. Trimming removed 4 bases from V and 7 bases from J, with 17 bases in between. Germline V lookup: CDR1 SNHLY, CDR2 FYNNEI. The CDR3 sequence is CASSAGARGGNSPLHF. The DNA for the CDR3 is TGTGCCAGCAGTGCGGGGGCTCGGGGGGGGAATTCACCCCTCCACTTT.

In this sample, this clone turned up many times. The chain employs TRBV2 and TRBJ2-4; 12 bases agree with TRBD2. The CDR3 loop spans 14 amino acids. Germline values: CDR1 SNHLY, CDR2 FYNNEI. V lost 3 bases to trimming and J lost 6 bases; unmatched junction nucleotides: 0. The CDR3 sequence: CASSETSGGNIQYF. Here the CDR3 DNA reads TGTGCCAGCAGTGAGACTAGCGGGGGAAACATTCAGTACTTC.

The gene calls are TRBV2 and TRBJ2-7; 8 bases align to TRBD1. This CDR3 has 12 residues. In germline, CDR1 is SNHLY, CDR2 FYNNEI. Germline trimming cut 6 bases from V and 9 bases from J; bases unmatched to any gene: 7. The CDR3 loop is CASRGDRGPQYF. For the CDR3, the DNA is TGTGCCAGCAGGGGAGACAGGGGACCGCAGTACTTC.

V usage is TRBV6-1 and J usage is TRBJ1-1; D ambiguous. In germline, CDR1 is MNHNS, CDR2 SASEGT. Trimming cost V 4 bases and J 3 bases, with 12 bases left between them. This CDR3 contains 14 residues. DNA of the CDR3: TGTGCCAGCAGTGTTAATTCCGCGTACACTGAAGCTTTCTTT. Translated: CASSVNSAYTEAFF.

The chain joins TRBV7-2 to TRBJ2-3, with D perhaps TRBD2 (5 bases). Germline V gives CDR1 SGHTA, CDR2 FQGNSA. The CDR3 spans 12 residues. V was pared by 5 bases and J by 9 bases, with 12 bases between. Written as DNA, the CDR3 is TGTGCCAGCAGCGTCCCTCGGGGAACGCAGTATTTT. Protein sequence: CASSVPRGTQYF.

This clone was counted only a few times. The chain recombines TRBV30 with TRBJ1-2; TRBD1 agrees at 10 bases. The CDR3 totals 14 residues. Trimming took 3 bases from V and 7 from J; bases not matched to a gene: 8. Germline V lookup: CDR1 GTSNPN, CDR2 SVGIG (reference sequence). CDR3 sequence reads: CAWRRDRGRFGYTF. Written as DNA, the CDR3 is TGTGCCTGGAGACGCGACAGGGGGCGTTTTGGCTACACCTTC.

The CDR3 DNA reads TGTGCCAGTAGCCCCCCCGGAGGCGCCGGGGAGCTGTTTTTT. It yields the protein CASSPPGGAGELFF. This chain uses TRBV19 with TRBJ2-2; D is perhaps TRBD2 (5 bases). V was clipped by 6 bases and J by 6 bases, with 14 bases between them. Germline V gene sequence: CDR1 LNHDA, CDR2 SQIVND (reference sequence). This CDR3 comprises 14 residues.

The table lists this clone with a count of one. V usage is TRBV30 and J usage is TRBJ2-3; 8 bases line up with TRBD2. This CDR3 spans 14 amino acids. Trimming at V came to 6 bases and at J to 4 bases, leaving 9 bases not matched to a gene. The germline gives CDR1 GTSNPN, CDR2 SVGIG (reference sequence). The DNA of the CDR3 is TGTGCCTGCCCCCCACCCGGGGGGGCAGATACGCAGTATTTT. Translation gives CACPPPGGADTQYF.

This chain uses TRBV30 with TRBJ2-2; 13 bases are a match to TRBD2. V lost 5 bases, J lost 5 bases, and 2 bases stayed unmatched. Germline V gene sequence: CDR1 GTSNPN, CDR2 SVGIG (reference sequence). The CDR3 runs 14 residues. Here the CDR3 reads CAWALAGGTGELFF. CDR3 nucleotide sequence: TGTGCCTGGGCACTAGCGGGGGGGACCGGGGAGCTGTTTTTT.

V is TRBV9 and J is TRBJ1-3; D remains ambiguous. This CDR3 comprises 16 residues. CDR1 SGDLS and CDR2 YYNGEE come from the germline V gene. V was cut by 1 base and J by 2 bases, with 13 bases left in between. The CDR3 here is CASSVYGTVPGNTIYF. The CDR3 nucleotides are TGTGCCAGCAGCGTATATGGAACAGTGCCTGGAAACACCATATATTTT.

This clone showed up just a few times. The chain links TRBV10-3 to TRBJ1-1; D gene unclear. V was cut by 4 bases and J by 1 base, with 13 bases left in between. The CDR3 sequence is 15 residues long. Germline CDR1 is ENHRY and CDR2 is SYGVKD. CDR3 sequence reads: CAISARTVWNTEAFF. The CDR3 nucleotides are TGTGCCATCAGTGCCCGTACAGTTTGGAACACTGAAGCTTTCTTT.

The CDR3 nucleotides read TGCGCCAGCAGCTTTGTGCTTGGCCCTAGCACAGATACGCAGTATTTT. Encoded protein: CASSFVLGPSTDTQYF. The chain employs TRBV5-1 and TRBJ2-3; D unclear. This CDR3 is built from 16 residues. Germline V gene data show CDR1 as SGHRS and CDR2 as YFSETQ. V dropped 2 bases and J dropped 0 bases, with 13 bases sitting between them.

The chain joins TRBV7-3 to TRBJ2-5; weak D call: TRBD1 (5 bases). V dropped 5 bases and J dropped 1 base, with 11 bases sitting between them. The CDR3 is made up of 14 amino acids. Per germline, CDR1 SGHTA and CDR2 FQGTGA. CDR3 nucleotides: TGTGCCAGCAGCCCTGACAGTCTCCAAGAGACCCAGTACTTC. Its translation: CASSPDSLQETQYF.

The chain has TRBV5-1 and TRBJ1-4, with D maybe TRBD1 (5 bases). Germline-derived CDR1 and CDR2 are SGHRS and YFSETQ. Deletions cut 4 bases from V and 2 bases from J, with 12 bases between. The CDR3 extends over 15 amino acids. Here the CDR3 reads CASSASGITNEKLFF. CDR3 in DNA: TGCGCCAGCAGCGCATCAGGGATCACTAATGAAAAACTGTTTTTT.